The 11 T cell receptor beta chains presented below share a single source sample, sequenced in a study of Graves' ophthalmopathy and Graves' hyperthyroidism. Amplifying from RNA transcripts, the study obtained TCR beta CDR3 regions. An initial RT-PCR round employing HTBI primers preceded a second-round multiplex PCR. TCRdb reprocessed the multiplex PCR reads via MiXCR and lists one record per CDR3 protein. Counted here are 350,000 to 400,000 distinct CDR3 sequences, roughly 18% occurring once; the ten biggest clones make up roughly 1.4%. Sequencing was carried out using peripheral blood. The receptors come from a woman aged 18-30 years with Graves' ophthalmopathy.

This clonotype has just a few counts. The CDR3 sequence is CASSSWDRAAEALHF. CDR3 sequence (DNA): TGTGCCAGCAGTTCCTGGGACAGGGCCGCTGAGGCTCTCCACTTT. The rearrangement uses TRBV12-3 or TRBV12-4 and TRBJ1-6; 9 nucleotides agree with TRBD1. There are 15 residues in the CDR3. V gave up 4 bases and J gave up 16 bases; unmatched junction bases: 14.

This clonotype was observed many times. The CDR3 loop reads CASSFKQGYEQYF. CDR3 bases: TGTGCCAGCAGTTTCAAACAGGGTTACGAGCAGTACTTC. J is TRBJ2-7 and V is TRBV12-3 or TRBV12-4; the D gene is possibly TRBD1 (6 bases). The CDR3 totals 13 residues. V lost 3 bases to trimming and J lost 4 bases, with 10 bases between them.

This clonotype was found many times. The chain recombines TRBV12-3 or TRBV12-4 with TRBJ1-1; D may be TRBD1 (5 bases). The CDR3 consists of 14 residues. The V end was cut by 4 bases, the J end by 1 base, with 10 bases between. The CDR3 loop is CASSYTGWNTEAFF. The DNA of the CDR3 is TGTGCCAGCAGTTACACAGGTTGGAACACTGAAGCTTTCTTT.

The V call is TRBV6-2 or TRBV6-3, the J call TRBJ2-2; maybe TRBD1 (6 bases). This CDR3 comprises 18 residues. In germline, CDR1 is MNHEY, CDR2 SVGEGT. V was clipped by 0 bases and J by 5 bases, with 19 bases between them. The CDR3 loop reads CASSYSNYRTARTGELFF. The CDR3 coding sequence is TGTGCCAGCAGTTACTCGAACTACAGGACAGCACGGACCGGGGAGCTGTTTTTT.

The chain joins TRBV2 to TRBJ1-1, with unresolved D. The CDR3 consists of 13 residues. CDR1 is SNHLY and CDR2 is FYNNEI in the germline V gene. CDR3 protein: CAIRRSPNTEAFF. The CDR3 DNA reads TGTGCTATAAGGCGGAGCCCGAACACTGAAGCTTTCTTT.

At least ten counts were recorded for this clonotype. This chain uses TRBV6-2 or TRBV6-3 with TRBJ1-1; weak D call: TRBD1 (5 bases). Germline V gene lookup returns CDR1 MNHEY and CDR2 SVGEGT. Deletions cut 0 bases from V and 3 bases from J, with 20 bases between. The CDR3 sequence is 18 residues long. CDR3 nucleotide sequence: TGTGCCAGCAGTTACTCAGGGGTCGGAGGGGCGAGGGACACTGAAGCTTTCTTT. Residues: CASSYSGVGGARDTEAFF.

This sequence joins TRBV13 and TRBJ2-1, with 9 bases aligning to TRBD2. This CDR3 is 15 amino acids long. Germline V gene data show CDR1 as PRHDT and CDR2 as FYEKMQ (reference sequence). The ends lost 4 bases at V and 7 bases at J; junction bases unmatched: 8. The CDR3 spells CASSWGRGGQNEQFF. In DNA form, the CDR3 reads TGTGCCAGCAGCTGGGGGCGGGGGGGGCAAAATGAGCAGTTCTTC.

This clonotype was detected ten times or more. The chain has TRBV2 and TRBJ2-1; 12 bases map to TRBD2. V shed 6 bases, J shed 5 bases, and the junction held 5 bases outside the gene matches. Germline CDR1 and CDR2: SNHLY and FYNNEI. The CDR3 runs 15 residues. DNA of the CDR3: TGTGCCAGCAGGGGACTAGCGGGTGGAGACAATGAGCAGTTCTTC. Protein product: CASRGLAGGDNEQFF.

This clonotype was counted many times. This chain joins TRBV27 and TRBJ1-5; perhaps TRBD1 as D (5 bases). The V end was cut by 0 bases, the J end by 4 bases, with 10 bases between. Germline CDR1 MNHEY, CDR2 SMNVEV (reference sequence). The CDR3 spans 15 residues. DNA of the CDR3: TGTGCCAGCAGTTTATCGAGCGGGGGGAATCAGCCCCAGCATTTT. This translates into CASSLSSGGNQPQHF.

This clonotype was picked up many times. The chain has TRBV6-1 and TRBJ1-1; maybe TRBD1 (6 bases). Germline V gives CDR1 MNHNS, CDR2 SASEGT. V was pared by 2 bases and J by 1 base, with 8 bases between. The CDR3 is 14 residues long. CDR3 DNA: TGTGCCAGCAGTGAAAGGGGACAGAACACTGAAGCTTTCTTT. Amino acid sequence: CASSERGQNTEAFF.

The chain employs TRBV28 and TRBJ1-1; unclear D gene. The V gene lost 5 bases and the J gene lost 3 bases, with 28 bases spanning the gap. From germline, CDR1 is MDHEN and CDR2 SYDVKM. There are 19 residues in the CDR3. In DNA, the CDR3 is TGTGCCAGCAGTCCTCTTTTTGGGCAGACCGATTATAGGGACACTGAAGCTTTCTTT. It specifies CASSPLFGQTDYRDTEAFF.